This T cell receptor (beta chain) was recovered during a study of T cells in Graves' hyperthyroidism and ophthalmopathy (dated by TCRdb to the late 2010s). Background on the whole study: Peripheral blood was collected at initial diagnosis, before any treatment. To identify distinguishing TCR V-J signatures, a discovery cohort of around 100 patients was used, comprising 40 to 45 with Graves' ophthalmopathy and 57 with stable Graves' hyperthyroidism. An independent validation cohort of around 19 hyperthyroidism patients and 17 patients who later progressed to ophthalmopathy tested prospective prediction of ophthalmopathy. The approximately 95 discovery patients were divided at random into training and test sets in a 7:3 ratio. In addition, the study compared T-cell repertoires in thyroid tissue and in blood from roughly 6 Graves' hyperthyroidism patients. After blood sampling, hyperthyroidism patients were treated with methimazole at a starting dose of 30 mg daily, and ophthalmopathy patients were treated with high-dose intravenous methylprednisolone. The paper reports TCR Vbeta CDR3 sequencing of roughly 140 peripheral blood samples: around 45 ophthalmopathy, roughly 80 hyperthyroidism and some 17 progressor patients.

The TCR beta CDR3 regions were amplified from RNA transcripts. For the first round of RT-PCR on the TCR CDR3, the HTBI primer set was used together with the Qiagen OneStep RT-PCR kit. A second multiplex PCR round built the libraries, followed by size selection and purification. Libraries were sequenced paired-end with 100 bp reads on an Illumina HiSeq2000. Concerning the study's data processing: SOAPnuke was used to process the raw data, removing reads that contained adapters or uncalled bases, had a mean Phred below 15, or lacked an exact match to the constant primer or identifier. High-quality paired reads were merged with COPE v1.2.5, and unique nucleotide sequences were defined as clonotypes. Clonotypes were aligned to IMGT TRBV, TRBD and TRBJ reference segments using MiTCR v1.1. The analysis was restricted to V-J combinations with a frequency above 0.0001, which together covered over 99% of the repertoires. The TCS score was defined as the ratio of F50 (clonal expansion) to E x V (chaos), calculated using BLOSUM62-based TCRdist between CDR3 peptides within each V-J. Welch's t-statistics and random forest reduced roughly 540 V-J features to roughly 13, which were used in a naive Bayes classifier (R e1071). TCRdb redid the processing of the public reads, applying fastp at Q25 and MiXCR, and retained in-frame beta chains. Rows with a matching CDR3 protein are joined into one entry that keeps the most common DNA and genes. TCRdb assigned the V and J calls; the authors' analysis was not used. The sample records over 550,000 distinct CDR3 sequences, 15% to 20% of which are singletons. The ten top clones hold about 17% of the sample.

Trimming at the junction amounts to 8 bases on V and 3 bases on J, and the germline ends lie 13 bases apart. The CDR3 sequence holds 13 residues, the cysteine and phenylalanine included. The DNA shown is the 39-base CDR3, in frame from base 1. Looking up the germline V gene yields CDR1 MNHNS and CDR2 SASEGT. Graves' hyperthyroidism was defined as stable when no progression to ophthalmopathy occurred over 18 months of follow-up. Hyperthyroidism patients were newly diagnosed, with disease duration under 2 months, and aged 18 to 65 years. The study excluded patients with uncontrolled infections, other autoimmune diseases, pregnancy or lactation. Diagnoses were based on clinical symptoms, serum thyroxine and TRAb, thyroid ultrasound and orbital computed tomography. PBMCs were separated from under 11 ml of fresh peripheral blood using Ficoll-Paque density gradient centrifugation. Total RNA was extracted with Trizol reagent, and quality was checked on an Agilent 2100 Bioanalyzer.

This clonotype has only a few counts. This clone's antigen is unknown. No much larger clone is present one base from it, and per-base qualities are unavailable. What the research found in general, with its limitations: Most expanded thyroid clonotypes (frequency above 0.001) were also found in blood, which suggests that blood repertoires may mirror thyroid immune responses. Sample size was not statistically predetermined, and blinding of investigators to group allocation was not performed. In validation, the model predicted progression to ophthalmopathy a median of about 5.9 months before onset, with approximately 71% sensitivity and about 72% specificity. A model built on a 13 V-J signature distinguished ophthalmopathy from stable hyperthyroidism, reaching 85% to 90% sensitivity and around 81% specificity in cross-validation and 80%/75% in testing.

Sequenced: blood. The rearranged chain carries TRBV6-1 and TRBJ1-1; matching of 6 bases hints at TRBD1 as the D gene. The receptor was derived from a woman aged 18-30 years with Graves' hyperthyroidism. The CDR3 loop reads CASAIGGYTEAFF. DNA sequence: TGTGCCAGCGCGATAGGGGGATACACTGAAGCTTTCTTT.